Following are 29 T cell receptor beta chains from one sample sequenced in a study of CD8 T cells in ankylosing spondylitis. TCRdb analysed the 5' RACE reads with MiXCR anew, one entry per CDR3 protein. The sample lists hundreds of thousands of distinct CDR3 sequences, about 11% occurring once. General study findings and limits: A TCR beta motif made of about 8 highly homologous variants seemed typical of ankylosing spondylitis blood.

No antigen is known for these receptors. The sample was blood, either unsorted or a sorted T cell fraction (not recorded which). The receptors shown here come from a male donor with ankylosing spondylitis.

This rearrangement joins TRBV5-1 to TRBJ1-3; D remains ambiguous. The CDR3 has 14 amino acids. Per germline, CDR1 SGHRS and CDR2 YFSETQ. Trimming cost V 0 bases and J 5 bases, with 9 bases left between them. In nucleotides, the CDR3 is TGCGCCAGCAGCTTGGCGGGGTCAAGAAACACCATATATTTT. Translated: CASSLAGSRNTIYF.

The gene calls are TRBV7-2 and TRBJ1-1; 9 bases map to TRBD1. CDR1 is SGHTA and CDR2 is FQGNSA in the germline V gene. J lost 5 bases, V lost 4 bases, and 2 bases had no gene match. The CDR3 is 13 residues long. CDR3 coding DNA: TGTGCCAGCAGCTGGGACAGGGTTACTGAAGCTTTCTTT. Translated: CASSWDRVTEAFF.

This clonotype was found many times. The chain recombines TRBV2 with TRBJ1-5; the D gene is possibly TRBD1 (5 bases). The CDR3 runs 13 residues. Germline V gene lookup returns CDR1 SNHLY and CDR2 FYNNEI. V gave up 5 bases and J gave up 3 bases, with 8 bases separating them. The CDR3 spells CASSPGLNQPQHF. The DNA of the CDR3 is TGTGCCAGCAGTCCGGGACTCAATCAGCCCCAGCATTTT.

This chain connects TRBV6-2 or TRBV6-3 to TRBJ2-1; D ambiguous. This CDR3 region has 16 residues. CDR1 is MNHEY and CDR2 is SVGEGT in the germline V gene. The V end was cut by 7 bases, the J end by 0 bases, with 16 bases between. In nucleotides, the CDR3 is TGTGCCAGCACAAACTCACGGCTCGTCTCCTACAATGAGCAGTTCTTC. Translating gives CASTNSRLVSYNEQFF.

J is TRBJ2-7 and V is TRBV15; 9 nucleotides agree with TRBD1. This CDR3 spans 14 amino acids. Germline CDR1 is LNHNV and CDR2 is YYDKDF (reference sequence). Unmatched junction bases numbered 1, after V lost 2 bases and J lost 2 bases. CDR3 bases: TGTGCCACCAGCAGAAGACAGGGGGCCTACGAGCAGTACTTC. Protein product: CATSRRQGAYEQYF.

This clonotype was recorded a few times. The chain is built from TRBV11-2 and TRBJ2-3; D unclear. V was shortened by 5 bases and J by 0 bases, with 18 bases between the two germline ends. This CDR3 spans 17 amino acids. The germline V gene has CDR1 SGHAT and CDR2 FQNNGV. The CDR3 loop reads CASSPFWAATSTDTQYF. The DNA for the CDR3 is TGTGCCAGCAGCCCTTTTTGGGCAGCAACTAGCACAGATACGCAGTATTTT.

This clonotype appeared a few times. CDR3 sequence reads: CSAFSHDTNYEQYF. CDR3 DNA: TGCAGTGCTTTCTCCCATGACACAAACTACGAGCAGTACTTC. The chain employs TRBV20-1 and TRBJ2-7; D gene ambiguous. The CDR3 spans 14 residues. Per the germline V gene, CDR1 is DFQATT and CDR2 is SNEGSKA (reference sequence). The germline V and J ends were trimmed by 5 bases and 3 bases, with 17 bases remaining between them.

The genes are TRBV20-1 and TRBJ2-3; D may be TRBD1 (6 bases). Germline CDR1 DFQATT, CDR2 SNEGSKA (reference sequence). The CDR3 length is 16 residues. Trimming took 0 bases from V and 1 from J, leaving 14 bases between them. The CDR3 region is CSARDQGGSGTDTQYF. DNA of the CDR3: TGCAGTGCTAGAGATCAAGGGGGTTCTGGCACAGATACGCAGTATTTT.

This clonotype was picked up many times. The chain links TRBV20-1 to TRBJ2-7, with D possibly TRBD2 on 5 matching bases. The V and J ends lost 3 bases and 0 bases respectively, with 12 bases between them. The CDR3 is 14 residues long. From germline, CDR1 is DFQATT and CDR2 SNEGSKA (reference sequence). The CDR3, as DNA: TGCAGTGCTAGTGCGGGTTCCAGCTCCTACGAGCAGTACTTC. This encodes CSASAGSSSYEQYF.

This clonotype has just a few counts. The DNA of the CDR3 is TGTGCCAGCAGTGACTGGGCCGGGGAGCTGTTTTTT. Residues: CASSDWAGELFF. The rearrangement uses TRBV6-4 and TRBJ2-2; D gene uncertain. Germline V gene sequence: CDR1 MRHNA, CDR2 SNTAGT. This CDR3 region has 12 residues. The germline V and J ends were trimmed by 1 base and 6 bases, with 3 bases remaining between them.

This chain links TRBV4-2 with TRBJ2-2; 8 nucleotides match TRBD1. The CDR3 spans 16 residues. From germline, CDR1 is LGHNA and CDR2 YNFKEQ. Trimming removed 2 bases from V and 0 bases from J; junction bases left unmatched: 2. CDR3 DNA: TGTGCCAGCAGCCAACAACAGGGGGCGAACACCGGGGAGCTGTTTTTT. Its translation: CASSQQQGANTGELFF.

This chain links TRBV10-3 with TRBJ2-4; tentatively, D is TRBD1 (5 bases). CDR1 ENHRY and CDR2 SYGVKD come from the germline V gene. V was cut by 10 bases and J by 4 bases, with 17 bases left in between. The CDR3 covers 14 residues. Written as DNA, the CDR3 is TGTGCCACAAAATCAGGGTTTATAAAAAACATTCAGTACTTC. Translating it yields CATKSGFIKNIQYF.

Written as DNA, the CDR3 is TGCAGTGCCAGACTAGCGGGAAGAGGATGGGGTTACAATGAGCAGTTCTTC. It yields the protein CSARLAGRGWGYNEQFF. V usage is TRBV20-1 and J usage is TRBJ2-1, with 11 positions matching TRBD2. V shed 6 bases and J 4 bases; nucleotides not matched to a gene: 14. This CDR3 has 17 residues. Germline lookup yields CDR1 DFQATT and CDR2 SNEGSKA (reference sequence).

This clonotype was observed a few times. This chain connects TRBV5-6 to TRBJ1-5; the D gene is possibly TRBD1 (6 bases). The CDR3 covers 16 residues. V was cut by 4 bases and J by 3 bases, with 17 bases left in between. Germline CDR1 and CDR2: SGHDT and YYEEEE. CDR3 residues: CASSLGGHWTNQPQHF. The CDR3 region has the DNA TGTGCCAGCAGCCTTGGGGGACATTGGACCAATCAGCCCCAGCATTTT.

This clonotype was detected only a few times. J is TRBJ1-2 and V is TRBV12-3 or TRBV12-4, with no clear D. The V end was cut by 7 bases, the J end by 7 bases, with 10 bases between. The CDR3 is 11 residues long. The CDR3 reads CASTHVGGYTF. DNA of the CDR3: TGTGCCAGCACTCATGTGGGTGGCTACACCTTC.

The genes are TRBV5-1 and TRBJ2-7; D remains unclear. Germline assignment: CDR1 SGHRS and CDR2 YFSETQ. CDR3 length: 15 residues. Between the trimmed V and J ends, which lost 0 bases and 3 bases, there was a span of 13 bases. The CDR3 bases are TGCGCCAGCAGCTTGGAGGCGGTGTCTCGCTACGAGCAGTACTTC. Translation: CASSLEAVSRYEQYF.

In DNA, the CDR3 is TGCAGTCCTTTCCGGGACACGTCCCTAGGCGAGCAGTACTTC. This sequence encodes CSPFRDTSLGEQYF. The gene calls are TRBV20-1 and TRBJ2-7, with a tentative D call TRBD1 (6 bases). The CDR3 length is 14 residues. In germline, CDR1 is DFQATT, CDR2 SNEGSKA (reference sequence). The ends were cut back, 8 bases at V and 6 bases at J, with 23 bases in the middle.

This clonotype was counted between two and nine times. The rearrangement uses TRBV5-1 and TRBJ1-1; 7 nucleotides match TRBD1. Germline-derived CDR1 and CDR2 are SGHRS and YFSETQ. The length of the CDR3 is 15 residues. Trimming cost V 4 bases and J 0 bases; bases outside gene matches: 6. For the CDR3, the DNA is TGCGCCAGCAGCAAATTGACAGGGTTGAACACTGAAGCTTTCTTT. Its translation is CASSKLTGLNTEAFF.

This clonotype was counted only a few times. The V call is TRBV6-5, the J call TRBJ2-7, with unresolved D. CDR3 length equals 12 residues. V gave up 6 bases and J gave up 6 bases, with 12 bases separating them. Germline CDR1 reads MNHEY; CDR2 reads SVGAGI. The CDR3 region has the DNA TGTGCCAGCAGCTGGGTTTCGGGCGAGCAGTACTTC. It codes for CASSWVSGEQYF.

A few counts support this clonotype. The chain has TRBV6-5 and TRBJ2-7; D is unresolved. The CDR3 is 12 amino acids. Per the germline V gene, CDR1 is MNHEY and CDR2 is SVGAGI. V lost 6 bases and J 7 bases, leaving 13 bases between the germline ends. CDR3 coding DNA: TGTGCCAGCAGGGCTCATTCAGATGAGCAGTACTTC. It translates to CASRAHSDEQYF.

This clonotype occurred many times. DNA of the CDR3: TGCGCCAGCAGCTTAATACAGGGGAGCACTGAAGCTTTCTTT. It encodes CASSLIQGSTEAFF. The gene calls are TRBV5-1 and TRBJ1-1; 7 nucleotides align to TRBD1. The germline V gene encodes CDR1 SGHRS and CDR2 YFSETQ. The CDR3 spans 14 residues. The V gene end was trimmed by 2 bases and the J gene end by 4 bases; junction bases not matched to a gene: 5.

The chain couples TRBV7-8 to TRBJ2-3; D is unclear. The germline V gene has CDR1 SGHVS and CDR2 FQNEAQ. Trimming stripped 5 bases from V and 9 bases from J, with 18 bases between. The CDR3 runs to 14 residues. The CDR3 nucleotides are TGTGCCAGCAGCCCCCGACCCGAAGTTAGCACGCAGTATTTT. This sequence encodes CASSPRPEVSTQYF. The full variable domain, completed using reference TRBV7-8 and TRBJ2-3, is GAGVSQSPRYKVAKRGQDVALRCDPISGHVSLFWYQQALGQGPEFLTYFQNEAQLDKSGLPSDRFFAERPEGSVSTLKIQRTQQEDSAVYLCASSPRPEVSTQYFGPGTRLTVL.

In its sample, this clonotype was seen a few times. The chain employs TRBV7-2 and TRBJ2-2; possible D gene TRBD2, 5 bases. V dropped 3 bases and J dropped 4 bases, with 12 bases sitting between them. The CDR3 spans 15 residues. CDR1 is SGHTA, CDR2 FQGNSA, per germline. The CDR3 DNA follows: TGTGCCAGCAGCTTCCGGGATCAACCCACCGGGGAGCTGTTTTTT. It is translated as CASSFRDQPTGELFF.

This clonotype was counted between two and nine times. The chain employs TRBV7-2 and TRBJ2-1, with 9 nucleotides matching TRBD1. V shed 4 bases, J shed 12 bases, and the junction held 10 bases outside the gene matches. The CDR3 spans 14 residues. In germline, CDR1 is SGHTA, CDR2 FQGNSA. The DNA for the CDR3 is TGTGCCAGCAGCTGGGGGACAGGGCTGGTCGGGCAGTTCTTC. Translating gives CASSWGTGLVGQFF.

The chain carries TRBV4-3 and TRBJ2-7; 7 bases align to TRBD2. The CDR3 is made up of 15 amino acids. Germline V gene data show CDR1 as LGHNA and CDR2 as YSLEER. Trimming took 1 base from V and 6 from J; bases not matched to a gene: 9. CDR3 sequence: CASSQVAGSPAEQYF. The DNA of the CDR3 is TGCGCCAGCAGCCAAGTAGCGGGCTCCCCCGCCGAGCAGTACTTC.

V usage is TRBV4-2 and J usage is TRBJ2-7; TRBD1 matches at 9 bases. CDR1 is LGHNA and CDR2 is YNFKEQ in the germline V gene. The CDR3 sequence is 16 residues long. V dropped 0 bases and J dropped 4; count of bases not matched to a gene: 7. The CDR3 nucleotides are TGTGCCAGCAGCCAAGAATACGGGACAGGGAGGTACGAGCAGTACTTC. Translation gives CASSQEYGTGRYEQYF.

J is TRBJ2-1 and V is TRBV11-2; 10 bases align to TRBD2. V trimming: 5 bases; J trimming: 8 bases; junction bases outside the gene matches: 6. Germline CDR1 and CDR2: SGHAT and FQNNGV. The CDR3 has 14 amino acids. The CDR3 coding sequence is TGTGCCAGCAGCCCCACCGGACTAGCGGATGAGCAGTTCTTC. It yields the protein CASSPTGLADEQFF.

The V gene is TRBV24-1, the J gene TRBJ2-1; D remains ambiguous. The germline V and J ends were trimmed by 3 bases and 0 bases, with 11 bases remaining between them. This CDR3 region has 16 residues. Looked up from germline, CDR1 is KGHDR and CDR2 is SFDVKD. The CDR3 sequence is CATSDPTPPSYNEQFF. The CDR3 nucleotides read TGTGCCACCAGTGATCCTACACCGCCCTCCTACAATGAGCAGTTCTTC.

The chain carries TRBV5-8 and TRBJ2-3; D is possibly TRBD1 (5 bases). Per germline, CDR1 SGHTS and CDR2 YDEGEE. Trimming took off 6 bases at V and 0 bases at J, with 8 bases between the two ends. The length of the CDR3 is 13 residues. CDR3 DNA sequence: TGTGCCAGCAACAGGATCAGCACAGATACGCAGTATTTT. This gives the protein CASNRISTDTQYF.